This T cell receptor beta chain was recorded in a study of sequential checkpoint blockade in melanoma. Across the study: Randomization was 1:1 between first-line nivolumab→ipilimumab and ipilimumab→nivolumab. Around 21 patients had matched tumor biopsies before treatment and at week 13 after nivolumab or ipilimumab alone.

Specified treatment: randomized to nivolumab then ipilimumab (arm A) or the reverse (arm B). By share of the sample, this clone is medium-sized. Clones were sequenced by immunoSEQ multiplex PCR, and TCRdb holds only the in-frame ones, with some missing. Altogether a few thousand clones are present, approximately 20% being singletons, with the ten largest covering about 4%. Germline CDR1 reads SGHNT; CDR2 reads YENEEA. CDR3 length equals 14 residues. The V and J ends lost 7 bases and 2 bases respectively, with 13 bases between them. This TCR was recovered from a human donor with melanoma. The rearrangement uses TRBV11-3 and TRBJ2-3, with a possible D match to TRBD2 (6 bases). The specimen comprised tumor tissue (inferred from file names), sampled from a patient given nivolumab and ipilimumab in sequence. The CDR3 DNA reads as TGTGCCAGCACTTCCGGGACTGACACAGATACGCAGTATTTT. Encoded protein: CASTSGTDTDTQYF.